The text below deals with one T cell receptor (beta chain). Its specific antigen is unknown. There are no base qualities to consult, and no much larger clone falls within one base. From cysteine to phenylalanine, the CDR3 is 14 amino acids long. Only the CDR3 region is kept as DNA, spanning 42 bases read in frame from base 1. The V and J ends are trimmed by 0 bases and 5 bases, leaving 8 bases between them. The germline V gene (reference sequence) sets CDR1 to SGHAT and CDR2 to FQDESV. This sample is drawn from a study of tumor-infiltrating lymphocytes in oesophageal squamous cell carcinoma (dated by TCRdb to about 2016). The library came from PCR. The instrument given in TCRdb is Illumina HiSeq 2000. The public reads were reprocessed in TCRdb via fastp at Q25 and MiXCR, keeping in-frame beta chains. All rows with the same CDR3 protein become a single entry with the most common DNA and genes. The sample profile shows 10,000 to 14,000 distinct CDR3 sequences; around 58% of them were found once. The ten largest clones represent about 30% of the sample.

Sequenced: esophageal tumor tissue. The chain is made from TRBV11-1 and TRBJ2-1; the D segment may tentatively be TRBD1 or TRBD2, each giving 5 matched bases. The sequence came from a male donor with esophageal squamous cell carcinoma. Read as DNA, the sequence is TGTGCCAGCAGCTTAGCTGGGGGTGACAATGAGCAGTTCTTC. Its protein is CASSLAGGDNEQFF. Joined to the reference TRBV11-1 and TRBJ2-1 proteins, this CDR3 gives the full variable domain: EAEVAQSPRYKITEKSQAVAFWCDPISGHATLYWYRQILGQGPELLVQFQDESVVDDSQLPKDRFSAERLKGVDSTLKIQPAELGDSAMYLCASSLAGGDNEQFFGPGTRLTVL.